This T cell receptor beta chain was sequenced during a study of blood T cell repertoires in COVID-19. Study at large: Acute and convalescent COVID-19 specimens originated in the United States, Italy and Spain. Nucleic acid was either cDNA or gDNA, and it came from T cells, B-cell-depleted T cells, or PBMCs.

This CDR3 is built from 13 residues. Per germline, CDR1 SGHRS and CDR2 YFSETQ. Trimming removed 0 bases from V and 6 bases from J, with 9 bases in between. Sequencing was performed with immunoSEQ multiplex PCR; in TCRdb, only in-frame clones are kept and a portion is missing. Of 250,000 to 350,000 clones listed, about 88% were seen once; the top ten hold around 13%. The TCR was taken from a woman aged 55-69 years with acute or convalescent COVID-19. Input material: peripheral blood. The rearrangement links TRBV5-1 to TRBJ1-1, with D possibly being TRBD1 (5 bases). CDR3 coding DNA: TGCGCCAGCAGCTTGGCAGGGAGGGCTGAAGCTTTCTTT. This codes for CASSLAGRAEAFF.